This T cell receptor beta chain was obtained from a study of blood T cell repertoires in COVID-19. Clones were read by immunoSEQ multiplex PCR, and TCRdb kept only the in-frame ones, dropping some. The sample gives roughly 400,000 clones, around nine tenths of which show up once; approximately 1.5% is in the top ten. This CDR3 has 14 amino acids. Trimming at V came to 3 bases and at J to 2 bases, leaving 4 bases not matched to a gene. CDR1 and CDR2 from the germline V gene are SGDLS and YYNGEE. The chain recombines TRBV9 with TRBJ2-7; 8 bases map to TRBD2. This clonotype was sampled from a young woman who had been exposed to COVID-19. Sequenced: PBMCs or T cells enriched from blood (not recorded which). The CDR3 here is CASSAAGVAYEQYF. The CDR3 nucleotides read TGTGCCAGCAGCGCAGCGGGGGTGGCCTACGAGCAGTACTTC.